This record concerns one T cell receptor beta chain sequence. This sample was included in a study of blood T cell repertoires in COVID-19. Study overall: Specimens from acute and convalescent COVID-19 originated in the United States, Italy and Spain.

Some clones are missing from TCRdb's copy, which holds only in-frame ones; the method was immunoSEQ multiplex PCR. The sample has around 200,000 clones, about 85% seen once; the top ten hold over 15%. Living in 25 or so US areas, the participants were between 18 and 89 years of age. Grouping used clinical history reported by participants in a survey and questionnaire. Sequenced input: PBMCs or T cells enriched from blood (not recorded which). This clonotype originated in a man aged 40-55 years who had recovered from COVID-19.

As DNA, the CDR3 is TGTGCCAGCAGTCCCTCCGGGACATACTACGAGCAGTACTTC. The encoded protein is CASSPSGTYYEQYF. The chain employs TRBV28 and TRBJ2-7, with D maybe TRBD1 (6 bases). CDR1 is MDHEN, CDR2 SYDVKM, per germline. Deletions cut 5 bases from V and 3 bases from J, with 14 bases between. CDR3 length equals 14 residues.